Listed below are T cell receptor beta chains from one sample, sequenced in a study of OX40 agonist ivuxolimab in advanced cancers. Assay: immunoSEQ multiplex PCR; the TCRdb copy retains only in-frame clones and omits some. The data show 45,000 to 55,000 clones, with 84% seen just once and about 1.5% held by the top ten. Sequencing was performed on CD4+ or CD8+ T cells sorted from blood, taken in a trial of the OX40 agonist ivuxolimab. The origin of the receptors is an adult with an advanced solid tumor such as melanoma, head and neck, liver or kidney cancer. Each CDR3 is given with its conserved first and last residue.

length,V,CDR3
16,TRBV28,CASSPAGGLGNTEAFF
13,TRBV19,CASRLTGTDTQYF
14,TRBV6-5,CASTSTSGNAEQYF
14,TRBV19,CASKGLAGGNEQFF
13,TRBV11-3,CASSLSGGEGYTF
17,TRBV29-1,CSVSFLGSQSSTDTQYF
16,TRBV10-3,CAITAGPGGSGNTIYF
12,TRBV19,CASLGVRGEQYF
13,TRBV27,CASSSWVVGEAFF
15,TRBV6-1,CASSEARRPSGGYTF
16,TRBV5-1,CASSPSAEPSTDTQYF
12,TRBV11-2,CASSFYGETQYF
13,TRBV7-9,CASSQERGYEQYF
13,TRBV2,CASSDEGSEKLFF
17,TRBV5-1,CASSANAAGMSYNEQFF
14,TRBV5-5,CASSFGQVNEKLFF
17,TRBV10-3,CAISESKGDLLNQPQHF
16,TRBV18,CASSVTRGRGANVLTF
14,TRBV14,CASSQGARQETQYF
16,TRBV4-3,CASSQSTGGWSYGYTF
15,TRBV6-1,CASSDYRDNTDTQYF
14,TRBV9,CASSADSASYEQYF
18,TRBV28,CASSFTLGDEGSNQPQHF
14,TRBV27,CASSQGQNTDTQYF
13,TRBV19,CASFGPYTDTQYF
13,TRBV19,CASRPTASYEQYF
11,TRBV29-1,CSVRSKHEQYF
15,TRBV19,CASSIGRDLTYEQYF
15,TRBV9,CASSPPDGVHEKLFF
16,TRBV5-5,CASSLDSYSGNQPQHF
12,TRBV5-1,CASSPSSYEQYF
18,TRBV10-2,CASSEISERGSRPNEQFF
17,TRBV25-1,CASSEFRGQGDTGELFF
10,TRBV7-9,CASGPYEQYF
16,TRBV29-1,CSVVSEGRRNTGELFF
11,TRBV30,CACLQGFEAFF
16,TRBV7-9,CASSLGVQGTTDTQYF
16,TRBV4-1,CASSQRGAGGLDEQFF